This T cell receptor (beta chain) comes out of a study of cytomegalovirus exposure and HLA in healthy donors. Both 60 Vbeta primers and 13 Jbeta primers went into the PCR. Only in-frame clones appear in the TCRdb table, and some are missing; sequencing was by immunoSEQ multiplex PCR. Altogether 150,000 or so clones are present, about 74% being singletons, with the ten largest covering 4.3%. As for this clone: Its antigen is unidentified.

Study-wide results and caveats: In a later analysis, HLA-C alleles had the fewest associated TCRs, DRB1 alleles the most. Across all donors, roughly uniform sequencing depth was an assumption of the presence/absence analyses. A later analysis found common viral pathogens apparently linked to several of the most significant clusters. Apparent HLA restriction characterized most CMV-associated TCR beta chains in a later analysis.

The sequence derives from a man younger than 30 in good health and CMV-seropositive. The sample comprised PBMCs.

CDR3 sequence reads: CASSLMAEPNYGYTF. DNA for the CDR3: TGTGCCAGCAGCTTAATGGCCGAACCTAACTATGGCTACACCTTC. This chain connects TRBV7-2 to TRBJ1-2; unclear D gene. V lost 2 bases, J lost 0 bases, and 10 bases lay in between. Looked up from germline, CDR1 is SGHTA and CDR2 is FQGNSA. The CDR3 sequence is 15 residues long.